This T cell receptor (beta chain) was sequenced in a study of technical replicates of blood from a handful of donors. The CDR3 runs to 13 residues. Germline loops: CDR1 ENHRY, CDR2 SYGVKD. The J segment lost 1 base and the V segment lost 8 bases, leaving 4 bases of the junction unmatched. The data were produced by immunoSEQ multiplex PCR, yet TCRdb's version contains in-frame clones alone and is incomplete. The sample has roughly 14,000 clones, roughly 80% seen once; the top ten hold more than 10%. The sequence was collected from a human donor in good health. The sample taken for sequencing was PBMCs. The chain combines TRBV10-3 with TRBJ2-7, with 8 bases lining up with TRBD1. The CDR3 here is CAIRTGRSYEQYF. DNA of the CDR3: TGTGCCATCCGGACAGGGAGGTCCTACGAGCAGTACTTC.